This entry describes one T cell receptor (beta chain). Generated by immunoSEQ multiplex PCR, the TCRdb table keeps only in-frame clones and is missing some. The sample includes about 44,000 clones, around 87% of them seen just once. The germline CDR1 and CDR2 sequences are SGHAT and FQDESV (reference sequence). The J segment lost 5 bases and the V segment lost 5 bases, leaving 5 bases of the junction unmatched. The CDR3 sequence is 13 residues long. These data come from a study of control samples from healthy donors and cancer patients. This chain uses TRBV11-1 with TRBJ1-1; 7 nucleotides agree with TRBD1. Sequenced material: PBMCs. This receptor was obtained from a woman aged 60-75 years with lung cancer. The CDR3 is CASSPGTVTEAFF. CDR3 bases: TGTGCCAGCAGCCCCGGGACAGTGACTGAAGCTTTCTTT. Based on the CDR3 plus reference TRBV11-1 and TRBJ1-1, the full variable domain is EAEVAQSPRYKITEKSQAVAFWCDPISGHATLYWYRQILGQGPELLVQFQDESVVDDSQLPKDRFSAERLKGVDSTLKIQPAELGDSAMYLCASSPGTVTEAFFGQGTRLTVV.